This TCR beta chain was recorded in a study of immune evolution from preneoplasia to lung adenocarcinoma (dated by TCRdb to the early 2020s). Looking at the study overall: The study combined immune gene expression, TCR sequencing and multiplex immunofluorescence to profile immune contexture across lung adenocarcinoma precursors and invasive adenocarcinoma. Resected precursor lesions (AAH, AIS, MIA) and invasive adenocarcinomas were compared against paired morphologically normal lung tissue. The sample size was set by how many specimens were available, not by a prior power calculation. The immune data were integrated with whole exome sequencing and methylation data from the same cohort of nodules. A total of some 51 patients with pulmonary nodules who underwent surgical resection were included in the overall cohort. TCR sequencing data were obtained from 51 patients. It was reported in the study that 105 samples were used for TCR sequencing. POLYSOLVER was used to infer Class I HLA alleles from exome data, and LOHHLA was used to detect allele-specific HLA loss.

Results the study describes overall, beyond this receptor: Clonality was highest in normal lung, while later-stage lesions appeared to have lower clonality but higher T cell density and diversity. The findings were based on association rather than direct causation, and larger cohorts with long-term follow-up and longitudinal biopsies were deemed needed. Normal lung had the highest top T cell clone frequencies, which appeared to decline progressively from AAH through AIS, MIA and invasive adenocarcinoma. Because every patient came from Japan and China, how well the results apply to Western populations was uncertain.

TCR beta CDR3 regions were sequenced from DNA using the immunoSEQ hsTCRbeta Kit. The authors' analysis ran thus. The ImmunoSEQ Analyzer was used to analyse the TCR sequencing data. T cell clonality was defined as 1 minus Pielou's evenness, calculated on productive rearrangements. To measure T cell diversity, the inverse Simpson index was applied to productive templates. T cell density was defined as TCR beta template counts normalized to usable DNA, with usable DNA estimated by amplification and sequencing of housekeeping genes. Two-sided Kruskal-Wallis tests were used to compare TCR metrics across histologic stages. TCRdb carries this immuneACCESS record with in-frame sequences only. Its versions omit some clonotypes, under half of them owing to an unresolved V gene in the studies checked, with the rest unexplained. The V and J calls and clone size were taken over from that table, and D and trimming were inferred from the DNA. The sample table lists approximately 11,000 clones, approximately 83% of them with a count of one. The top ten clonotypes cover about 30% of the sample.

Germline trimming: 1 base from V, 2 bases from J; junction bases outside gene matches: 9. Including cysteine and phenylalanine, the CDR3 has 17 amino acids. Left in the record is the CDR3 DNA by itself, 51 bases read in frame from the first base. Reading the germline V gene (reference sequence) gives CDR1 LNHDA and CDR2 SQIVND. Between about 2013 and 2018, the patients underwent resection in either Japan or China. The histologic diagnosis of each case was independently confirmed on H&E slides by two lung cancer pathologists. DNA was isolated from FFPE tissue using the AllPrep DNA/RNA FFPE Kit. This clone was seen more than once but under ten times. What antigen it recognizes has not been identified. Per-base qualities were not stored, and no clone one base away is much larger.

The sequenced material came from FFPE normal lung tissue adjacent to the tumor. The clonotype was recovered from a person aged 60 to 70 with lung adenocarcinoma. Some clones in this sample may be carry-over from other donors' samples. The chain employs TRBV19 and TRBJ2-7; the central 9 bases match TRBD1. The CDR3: CASSIGPPGQGPYEQYF. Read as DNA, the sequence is TGTGCCAGTAGTATAGGACCCCCGGGACAGGGCCCCTACGAGCAGTACTTC.